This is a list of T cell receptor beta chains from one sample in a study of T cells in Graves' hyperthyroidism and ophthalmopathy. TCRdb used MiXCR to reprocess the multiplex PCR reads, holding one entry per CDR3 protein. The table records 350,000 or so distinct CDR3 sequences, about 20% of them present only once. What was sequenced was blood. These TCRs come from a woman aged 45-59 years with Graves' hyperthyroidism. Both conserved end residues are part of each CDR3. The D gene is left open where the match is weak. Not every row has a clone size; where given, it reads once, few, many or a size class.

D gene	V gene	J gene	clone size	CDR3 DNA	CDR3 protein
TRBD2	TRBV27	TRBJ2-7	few	TGTGCCAGCAGTCCCCTGCCCAGCGGGAGCCACGAGCAGTACTTC	CASSPLPSGSHEQYF
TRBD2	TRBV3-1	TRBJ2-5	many	TGTGCCAGCAGGGAAATAGCGGGAGGACAGACCCAGTACTTC	CASREIAGGQTQYF
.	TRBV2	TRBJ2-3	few	TGTGCCAGCAACCAGGGGATCACAGATACGCAGTATTTT	CASNQGITDTQYF
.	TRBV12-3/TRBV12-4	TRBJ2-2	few	TGTGCCAGCAGTTTTGCGGCCGCCGGGGAGCTGTTTTTT	CASSFAAAGELFF
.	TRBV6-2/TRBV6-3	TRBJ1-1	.	TGTGCCAGCAGTTACTCGACGGAACTTTTACCTGAAGTTTTCTTT	CASSYSTELLPEVFF
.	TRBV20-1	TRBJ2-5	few	TGCAGTGCTAGACAGGATCGTTACCAAGAGACCCAGTACTTC	CSARQDRYQETQYF
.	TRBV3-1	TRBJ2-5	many	TGTGCCAGCAGCCAAAGGGGCAATTACCCCCAAGAGACCCAGTACTTC	CASSQRGNYPQETQYF
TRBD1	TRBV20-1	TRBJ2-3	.	TGCAGTGCTAGCTCCGGGACAGGGGGCACAGATACGCAGTATTTT	CSASSGTGGTDTQYF
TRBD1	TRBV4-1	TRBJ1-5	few	TGCGCCAGCAGCCTAGTATTGACAGGGGGGAGCAATCAGCCCCAGCATTTT	CASSLVLTGGSNQPQHF
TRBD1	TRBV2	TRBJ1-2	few	TGTGCCATACTCCGGGACAGGGACCACTATGGCTACACCTTC	CAILRDRDHYGYTF
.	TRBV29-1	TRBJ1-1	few	TGCAGCGTTGATCGGGGGGTGAGCACTGAAGCTTTCTTT	CSVDRGVSTEAFF
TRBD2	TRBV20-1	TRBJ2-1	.	TGCAGTGCCAGGACTAGCGGGGGCCGTTTCGATGAGCAGTTCTTC	CSARTSGGRFDEQFF
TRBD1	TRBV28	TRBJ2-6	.	TGTGCCAGCAGCCCAAGGGACAGGGTCTCTGGGGCCAACGTCCTGACTTTC	CASSPRDRVSGANVLTF
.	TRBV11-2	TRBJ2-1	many	TGTGCCAGCAGCTTATCTCGAGGGCATGAGCAGTTCTTC	CASSLSRGHEQFF
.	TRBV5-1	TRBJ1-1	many	TGCGCCAGCAGCTTGGTTATCGGGACCAGCGGCACTGAAGCTTTCTTT	CASSLVIGTSGTEAFF
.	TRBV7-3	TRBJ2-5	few	TGTGCCAGCAGCCTCGACGGAAAAGAGACCCAGTACTTC	CASSLDGKETQYF
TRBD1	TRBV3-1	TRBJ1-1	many	TGTGCCAGCAGCTTCACGGGACAGGGGAACACTGAAGCTTTCTTT	CASSFTGQGNTEAFF
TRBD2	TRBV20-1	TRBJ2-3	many	TGCAGTGCTATTGGGACTAGCGGGAGACCGGATACGCAGTATTTT	CSAIGTSGRPDTQYF
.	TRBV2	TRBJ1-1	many	TGTGCCAGCAGGGCGGTCTATGCTTTCTTT	CASRAVYAFF
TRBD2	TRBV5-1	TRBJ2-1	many	TGCGCCAGCAGCTCGAGCGGGAGTTCCTACAATGAGCAGTTCTTC	CASSSSGSSYNEQFF
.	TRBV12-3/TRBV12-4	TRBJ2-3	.	TGTGCCAGCAGTCCCGGGACTGTTAGAACAGATACGCAGTATTTT	CASSPGTVRTDTQYF
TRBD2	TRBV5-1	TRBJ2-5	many	TGCGCCAGCAGCTTAGGACTAGCGGACCCCCAAGAGACCCAGTACTTC	CASSLGLADPQETQYF
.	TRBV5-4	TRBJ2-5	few	TGTGCCAGCAGCGCGCCGAGGGAGACCCAGTACTTC	CASSAPRETQYF
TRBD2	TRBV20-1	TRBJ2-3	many	TGCAGTGCTAGCGCAACCGGGACTAGCGGCACAGATACGCAGTATTTT	CSASATGTSGTDTQYF
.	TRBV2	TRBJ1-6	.	TGTGCCAGCACCACCAGGCGGGATCTCACTAATTCGCCCCTCCACTTT	CASTTRRDLTNSPLHF
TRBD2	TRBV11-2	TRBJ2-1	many	TGTGCCAGCAGCTTAGATCAGGTTGCGTCTAGCGGAAGATACAATGAGCAGTTCTTC	CASSLDQVASSGRYNEQFF
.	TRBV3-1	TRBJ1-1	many	TGTGCCAGCAGCACCGGGACTTACACTGAAGCTTTCTTT	CASSTGTYTEAFF
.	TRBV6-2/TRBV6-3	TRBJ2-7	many	TGTGCCACAGGCCGAGTAGCGACCTACGAGCAGTACTTC	CATGRVATYEQYF
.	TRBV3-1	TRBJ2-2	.	TGTGCCAGCAGCCCCGGGCAGGATACCGGGGAGCTGTTTTTT	CASSPGQDTGELFF
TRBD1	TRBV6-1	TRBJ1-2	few	TGTGCCAGCAGGCGGACAGGGGGTAGCACCGTTTATGGCTACACCTTC	CASRRTGGSTVYGYTF
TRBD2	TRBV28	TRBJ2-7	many	TGTGCCAGCAGTTTCCGCGGGGGATTCTACGAGCAGTACTTC	CASSFRGGFYEQYF
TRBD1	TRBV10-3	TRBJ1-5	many	TGTGCCATCAGAAAGGACAGGGATCAGCCCCAGCATTTT	CAIRKDRDQPQHF
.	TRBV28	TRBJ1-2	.	TGTGCCAGCAGTTTTGGGTTTGGGGAATCTAACCATGGCTACACCTTC	CASSFGFGESNHGYTF
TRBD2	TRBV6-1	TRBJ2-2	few	TGTGCCAGCAGTGAAAATTGGGTAGCGGGAGGGCCAACGGGGGCCGGGGAGCTGTTTTTT	CASSENWVAGGPTGAGELFF
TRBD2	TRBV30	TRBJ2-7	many	TGTGCCTGGAGTGTAGGGGGGGCTAGCGGGAGGGCCCTCTTCTACGAGCAGTACTTC	CAWSVGGASGRALFYEQYF
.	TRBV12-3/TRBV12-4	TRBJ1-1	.	TGTGCCAGCAGTTTCGTTGGTTACAAGGAGAACACTGAAGCTTTCTTT	CASSFVGYKENTEAFF
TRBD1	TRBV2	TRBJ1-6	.	TGTGCCGGAGGACAGGGGATTAATTCACCCCTCCACTTT	CAGGQGINSPLHF
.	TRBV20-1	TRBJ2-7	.	TGCAGTGCTAGAGATTCGGTCAGGAGCTCCTACGAGCAGTACTTC	CSARDSVRSSYEQYF
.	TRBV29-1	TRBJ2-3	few	TGCAGCGTTGAATCCGCAGATACGCAGTATTTT	CSVESADTQYF
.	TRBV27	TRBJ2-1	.	TGTGCCAGCAGTTTATCCATAGGCGGGGACAGGTTCTTC	CASSLSIGGDRFF
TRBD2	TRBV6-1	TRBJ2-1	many	TGTGCCAGCAGAAAGACTAGCGGTACTTACAATGAGCAGTTCTTC	CASRKTSGTYNEQFF
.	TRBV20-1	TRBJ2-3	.	TGCAGTGCTAGAGATCACTCCACAGATACGCAGTATTTT	CSARDHSTDTQYF
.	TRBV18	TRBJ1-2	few	TGTGCCAGCTCACCTGGCGGCAGTCAGGACTATGGCTACACCTTC	CASSPGGSQDYGYTF
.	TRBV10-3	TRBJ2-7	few	TGTGCCATCAGTGAACATCAGGGCGGCGAGCAGTACTTC	CAISEHQGGEQYF
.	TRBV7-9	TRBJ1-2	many	TGTGCCAGCAGCTTAGAGTCCGCCAGCTATGGCTACACCTTC	CASSLESASYGYTF
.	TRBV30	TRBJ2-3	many	TGTGCCTGGCTGACTCACACAGATACGCAGTATTTT	CAWLTHTDTQYF
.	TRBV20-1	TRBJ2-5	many	TGCAGTGCTGAACCGGGTCACCAAGAGACCCAGTACTTC	CSAEPGHQETQYF
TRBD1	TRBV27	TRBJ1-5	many	TGTGCCAGCAGTTTAGGGACAGGGGTGACCCAGCATTTT	CASSLGTGVTQHF
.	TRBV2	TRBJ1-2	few	TGTGCCAGCAGTTCTGGGAGGGAAACTTACACCTTC	CASSSGRETYTF
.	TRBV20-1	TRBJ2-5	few	TGCAGTGCTATAGGCGTCCGGGGTCAAGAGACCCAGTACTTC	CSAIGVRGQETQYF
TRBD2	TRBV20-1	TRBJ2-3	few	TGCAGTGCTAGGGGGACTAGCGGGAGAAGTGATACGCAGTATTTT	CSARGTSGRSDTQYF
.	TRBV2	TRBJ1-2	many	TGTGCCAGCAGTGGCGACGGGCCGTTGGGTGGCTACACCTTC	CASSGDGPLGGYTF
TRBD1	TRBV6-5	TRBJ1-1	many	TGTGCCAGCAGTTACTCCCCCGGGACAGGGTACACTGAAGCTTTCTTT	CASSYSPGTGYTEAFF